This T cell receptor beta chain emerged from a study of cytomegalovirus exposure and HLA in healthy donors. Study at large: The 130 or so validation repertoires were reported in a later analysis to have been generated on the same platform as the roughly 680 first-cohort repertoires.

Assay used: immunoSEQ multiplex PCR; TCRdb lists only in-frame clones, some missing. This table has roughly 56,000 clones, roughly 94% appearing once. The donors were in the approximately 110-subject validation cohort; that cohort was separate from the roughly 660-subject first cohort. Findings and limits, study-wide: A subsequent analysis found that TCR clusters from the first cohort also tended to co-occur in the 90 to 150 validation repertoires, with around 94% of cluster scores above 0. In vitro checks showed that three CMV-associated chains really do target CMV antigens.

To note about this clone: No antigen is known for it.

The sequence derives from a young man in good health and CMV-seronegative. The sequencing sample was made of PBMCs.

CDR3: CASSDQVRFNYGYTF. In nucleotides, the CDR3 is TGTGCCAGCAGTGACCAAGTGCGGTTCAACTATGGCTACACCTTC. The J gene is TRBJ1-2, the V gene TRBV2, with D uncertain. V lost 3 bases and J 2 bases, leaving 13 bases between the germline ends. The CDR3 covers 15 residues. Germline CDR1 is SNHLY and CDR2 is FYNNEI.